Sequencing of this T cell receptor beta chain was carried out in a study of shared clonotypes between healthy human individuals. This clone was recorded a few times. The antigen is undetermined. Other DNA sequences within the sample encode an identical CDR3. Germline V gene data show CDR1 as DFQATT and CDR2 as SNEGSKA (reference sequence). The V end lost 2 bases, the J end lost 1 base, and 2 bases lay between the germline ends. The CDR3 is 11 residues long. The study, taken as a whole, reports: It was observed that 4% to 6% of naive CD4 clonotypes were shared across a handful of donors.

Repertoires were generated with immunoSEQ multiplex PCR, while TCRdb's copy carries only in-frame clones and drops some. The sample contains more than 1 million clones, about 84% of which appear only once. This chain uses TRBV20-1 with TRBJ1-1, with D unclear. The sequence was collected from a man between 18 and 35 years old in good health. Some clones in this sample may be carry-over from other donors' samples. The sample consisted of memory CD4+ T cells from PBMCs. This sample's subset: CD45RA-negative fraction. Here the CDR3 reads CSARQNTEAFF. CDR3 sequence (DNA): TGCAGTGCTAGACAGAACACTGAAGCTTTCTTT.